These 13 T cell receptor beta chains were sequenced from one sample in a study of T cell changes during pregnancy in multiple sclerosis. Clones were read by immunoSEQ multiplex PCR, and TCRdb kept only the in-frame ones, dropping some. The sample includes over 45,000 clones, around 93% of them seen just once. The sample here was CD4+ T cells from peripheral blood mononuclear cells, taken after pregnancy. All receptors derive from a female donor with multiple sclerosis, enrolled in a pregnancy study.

As DNA, the CDR3 is TGTGCCTGGACCCGACTAGCGGGAGCCCTAGCCAACAATGAGCAGTTCTTC. Protein: CAWTRLAGALANNEQFF. This chain joins TRBV30 and TRBJ2-1; TRBD2 matches at 12 bases. The germline CDR1 and CDR2 sequences are GTSNPN and SVGIG (reference sequence). This CDR3 region has 17 residues. Trimming at V came to 4 bases and at J to 5 bases, leaving 12 bases not matched to a gene.

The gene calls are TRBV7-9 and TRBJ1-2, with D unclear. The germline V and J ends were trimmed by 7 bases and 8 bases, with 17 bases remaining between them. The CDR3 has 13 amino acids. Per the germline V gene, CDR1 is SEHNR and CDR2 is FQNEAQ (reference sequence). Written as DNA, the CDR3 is TGTGCCAGCACCATGACTACTGCTTGGGGCTACACCTTC. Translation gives CASTMTTAWGYTF.

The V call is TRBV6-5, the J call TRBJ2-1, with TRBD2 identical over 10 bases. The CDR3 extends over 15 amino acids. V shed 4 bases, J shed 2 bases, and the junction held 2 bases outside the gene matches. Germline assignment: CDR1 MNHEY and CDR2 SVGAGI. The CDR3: CASSLSGRAYNEQFF. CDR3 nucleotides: TGTGCCAGCAGTTTAAGCGGGAGGGCCTACAATGAGCAGTTCTTC.

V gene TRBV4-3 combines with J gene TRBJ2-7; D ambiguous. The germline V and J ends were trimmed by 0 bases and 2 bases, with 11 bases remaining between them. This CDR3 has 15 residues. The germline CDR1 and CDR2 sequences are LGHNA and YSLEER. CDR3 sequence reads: CASSQDSGSAYEQYF. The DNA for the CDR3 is TGCGCCAGCAGCCAAGATTCCGGGTCCGCCTACGAGCAGTACTTC.

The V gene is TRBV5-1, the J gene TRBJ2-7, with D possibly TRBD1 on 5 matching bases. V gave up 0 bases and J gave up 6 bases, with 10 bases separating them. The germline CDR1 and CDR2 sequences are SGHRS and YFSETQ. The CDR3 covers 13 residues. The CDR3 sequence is CASSLEAGPEQYF. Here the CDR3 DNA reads TGCGCCAGCAGCTTGGAGGCAGGGCCCGAGCAGTACTTC.

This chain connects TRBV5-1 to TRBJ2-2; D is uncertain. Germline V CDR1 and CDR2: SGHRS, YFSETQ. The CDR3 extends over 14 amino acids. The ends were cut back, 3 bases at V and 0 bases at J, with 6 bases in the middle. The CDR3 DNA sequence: TGCGCCAGCAGCTCAACACCGAACACCGGGGAGCTGTTTTTT. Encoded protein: CASSSTPNTGELFF.

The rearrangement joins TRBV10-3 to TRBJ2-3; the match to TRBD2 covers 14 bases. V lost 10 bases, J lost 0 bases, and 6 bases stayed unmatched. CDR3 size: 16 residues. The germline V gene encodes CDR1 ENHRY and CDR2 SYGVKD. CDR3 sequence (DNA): TGTGCCACCCAGGGACTAGCGGGAGCTAGCACAGATACGCAGTATTTT. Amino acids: CATQGLAGASTDTQYF.

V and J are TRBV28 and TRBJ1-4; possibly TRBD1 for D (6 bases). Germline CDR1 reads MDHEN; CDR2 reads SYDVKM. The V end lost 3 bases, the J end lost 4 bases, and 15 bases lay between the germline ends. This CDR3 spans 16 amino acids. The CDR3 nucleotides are TGTGCCAGCAGTTTCCTACAGGGCGAGGGTAATGAAAAACTGTTTTTT. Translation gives CASSFLQGEGNEKLFF.

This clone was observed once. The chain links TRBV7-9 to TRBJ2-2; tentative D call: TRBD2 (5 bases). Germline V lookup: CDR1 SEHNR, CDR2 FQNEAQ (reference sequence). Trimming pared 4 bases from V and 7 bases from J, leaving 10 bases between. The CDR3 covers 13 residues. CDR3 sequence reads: CASSYPGNGELFF. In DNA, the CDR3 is TGTGCCAGCAGCTATCCCGGGAACGGGGAGCTGTTTTTT.

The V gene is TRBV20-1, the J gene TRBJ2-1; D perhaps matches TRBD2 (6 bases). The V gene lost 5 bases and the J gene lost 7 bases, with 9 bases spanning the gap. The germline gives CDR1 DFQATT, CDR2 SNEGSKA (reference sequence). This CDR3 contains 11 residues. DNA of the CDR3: TGCAGTGCTGTACTAGCTAATGAGCAGTTCTTC. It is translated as CSAVLANEQFF.

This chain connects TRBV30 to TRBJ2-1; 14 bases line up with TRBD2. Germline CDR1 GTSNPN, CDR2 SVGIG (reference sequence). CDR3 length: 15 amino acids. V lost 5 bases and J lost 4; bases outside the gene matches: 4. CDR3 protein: CAWGTSGRGYNEQFF. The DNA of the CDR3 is TGTGCCTGGGGGACTAGCGGGAGAGGGTACAATGAGCAGTTCTTC.

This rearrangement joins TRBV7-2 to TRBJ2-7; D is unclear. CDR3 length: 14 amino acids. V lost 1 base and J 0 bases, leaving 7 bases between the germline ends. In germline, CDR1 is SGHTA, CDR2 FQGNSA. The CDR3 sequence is CASSLVADSYEQYF. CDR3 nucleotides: TGTGCCAGCAGCTTAGTTGCGGACTCCTACGAGCAGTACTTC.

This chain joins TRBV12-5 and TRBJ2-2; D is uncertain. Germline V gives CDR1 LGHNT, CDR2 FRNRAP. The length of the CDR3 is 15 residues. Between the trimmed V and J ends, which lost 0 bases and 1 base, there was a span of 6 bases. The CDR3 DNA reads TGTGCTAGTGGTTTGGTTGTCCGGAACACCGGGGAGCTGTTTTTT. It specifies CASGLVVRNTGELFF.